This TCR beta chain was sequenced for a study of molecular identifiers for immune sequencing clone quantification. Study as a whole: In replicates, RNA from 20,000 or 100,000 naive CD8 cells was divided five ways and four parts were sequenced. Overall study findings and caveats: For effector cells, clones above 20 RNA copies held over 99% of molecules; for naive cells, under 1%.

The CDR3 consists of 15 residues. The V and J ends lost 7 bases and 9 bases, in that order; junction bases with no gene match: 13. A note on this clonotype: No antigen is known for it.

Naive CD8 libraries came from approximately 20,000 to 1,000,000 sorted cells with 10%, 30% or 50% RNA. TCRdb called the PCR reads again in MiXCR, with one record for every CDR3 protein. The sample includes some 680,000 distinct CDR3 sequences, about 25% seen only once; the top ten take about 0.84%. The clonotype originates from a human donor in good health. Some libraries in this study had Jurkat cell RNA spiked in. Sequenced sample: naive CD8+ T cells from blood, with Jurkat cell RNA spiked in. The subset: FACS-sorted CD8+CD4-CCR7+CD45RA+ naive T cells. V gene TRBV12-3 or TRBV12-4 combines with J gene TRBJ2-2; 8 bases align to TRBD2. CDR3 residues: CASILDSGATRELFF. The CDR3, as DNA: TGTGCCAGCATCTTGGATAGCGGGGCTACCCGGGAGCTGTTTTTT.